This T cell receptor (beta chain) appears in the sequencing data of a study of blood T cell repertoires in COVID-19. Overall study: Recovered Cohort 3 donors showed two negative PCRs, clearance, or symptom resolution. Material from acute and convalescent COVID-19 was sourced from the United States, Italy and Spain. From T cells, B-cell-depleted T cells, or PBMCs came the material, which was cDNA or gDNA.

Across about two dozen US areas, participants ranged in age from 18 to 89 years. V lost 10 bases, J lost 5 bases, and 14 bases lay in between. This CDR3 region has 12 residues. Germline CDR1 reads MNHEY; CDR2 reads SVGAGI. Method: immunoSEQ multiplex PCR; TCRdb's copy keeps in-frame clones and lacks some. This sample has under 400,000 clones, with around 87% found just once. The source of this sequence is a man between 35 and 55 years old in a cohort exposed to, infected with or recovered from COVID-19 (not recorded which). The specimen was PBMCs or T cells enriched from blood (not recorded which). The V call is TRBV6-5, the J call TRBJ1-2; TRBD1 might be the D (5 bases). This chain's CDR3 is CATPGHRYGYTF. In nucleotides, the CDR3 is TGTGCCACTCCTGGACACCGGTATGGCTACACCTTC.